This TCR beta chain was obtained from a study of human T cells and chemical hapten exposure. The germline gives CDR1 MNHNY, CDR2 SVGAGI (reference sequence). The junction had 3 bases not matched to a gene; V was cut back by 5 bases and J by 6 bases. The CDR3 consists of 14 residues. Time point noted: patch test 1, 2 weeks after DPC sensitization. Treatment of the sample: therapeutic diphenylcyclopropenone sensitization with weekly scalp DPC. From the RACE reads, TCRdb called clonotypes with MiXCR, one entry per CDR3 protein. The sample lists about 340,000 distinct CDR3 sequences; around 6.9% were seen once. This clonotype was recorded at least ten times.

Specimen: whole blood, collected in connection with sensitization to the hapten diphenylcyclopropenone (DPC). J is TRBJ2-6 and V is TRBV6-6, with 8 bases that match TRBD1. The receptor comes from a woman under 30 with alopecia areata. Some clones in this sample may be carry-over from other donors' samples. CDR3 sequence (DNA): TGTGCCAGCAGTGGACAGGGCGAGGCCAACGTCCTGACTTTC. Residues: CASSGQGEANVLTF.